At least ten counts were recorded for the clone carrying this TCR beta chain. How the authors handled the data: Amplified reference gene primers provided the basis for estimating nucleated cell counts. Profiled with immunoSEQ multiplex PCR; TCRdb holds only in-frame clones, not every one. Clone size and the V and J calls come from that table; the DNA yielded D and trimming. The table lists a few hundred thousand clones, approximately 87% of them singletons. This sample stems from a study of blood T cell repertoires in COVID-19. CDR1 SEHNR and CDR2 FQNEAQ come from the germline V gene (reference sequence). The CDR3 loop spans 11 amino acids. Trimming stripped 5 bases from V and 4 bases from J, with 5 bases between.

The TCR was taken from a woman in her thirties or forties who had recovered from COVID-19. The chain is built from TRBV7-9 and TRBJ1-1, with unresolved D. Sequencing input: PBMCs or T cells enriched from blood (not recorded which). The CDR3 is CASSPLTEAFF. In nucleotides, the CDR3 is TGTGCCAGCAGCCCACTCACTGAAGCTTTCTTT.